Listed here are 19 T cell receptor beta chains from one sample, sequenced in a study of blood T cells in healthy people across ages. A sample-barcoded 5' primer and a J-beta primer mix were used in a second PCR of about 6 to 11 cycles. TCRdb itself ran the 5' RACE reads through MiXCR, one entry per CDR3 protein. The sample shows roughly 680,000 distinct CDR3 sequences, about 50% of them seen only once. Sequenced: blood. These receptors all come from a woman aged 80 or over in good health.

The table lists this clonotype with many counts. The chain carries TRBV2 and TRBJ2-7; 9 positions agree with TRBD1. The CDR3 extends over 16 amino acids. V lost 6 bases, J lost 0 bases, and 9 bases stayed unmatched. The V gene's germline CDR1 is SNHLY and CDR2 FYNNEI. The CDR3 DNA is TGTGCCAGCAGCATTCTCACAGGGGGCCTCTCCTACGAGCAGTACTTC. Translated, it gives CASSILTGGLSYEQYF. Supplemented by reference TRBV2 and TRBJ2-7, the full variable domain reads EPEVTQTPSHQVTQMGQEVILRCVPISNHLYFYWYRQILGQKVEFLVSFYNNEISEKSEIFDDQFSVERPDGSNFTLKIRSTKLEDSAMYFCASSILTGGLSYEQYFGPGTRLTVT.

This clonotype was seen ten or more times. The chain joins TRBV12-3 or TRBV12-4 to TRBJ2-3; D possibly corresponds to TRBD2 (5 bases). The CDR3 is made up of 13 amino acids. Trimming pared 5 bases from V and 5 bases from J, leaving 11 bases between. The DNA of the CDR3 is TGTGCCAGCAGTCCTAGGGCGGGAGATACGCAGTATTTT. Translating gives CASSPRAGDTQYF.

CDR3 region: CASSLWERQHEQFF. DNA for the CDR3: TGTGCCAGCAGTTTATGGGAACGACAGCATGAGCAGTTCTTC. The chain carries TRBV28 and TRBJ2-1, with D perhaps matching TRBD1 (5 bases). The CDR3 is 14 amino acids. V lost 0 bases and J 8 bases, leaving 11 bases between the germline ends. Germline V gene data show CDR1 as MDHEN and CDR2 as SYDVKM. The full variable domain, completed using reference TRBV28 and TRBJ2-1, is DVKVTQSSRYLVKRTGEKVFLECVQDMDHENMFWYRQDPGLGLRLIYFSYDVKMKEKGDIPEGYSVSREKKERFSLILESASTNQTSMYLCASSLWERQHEQFFGPGTRLTVL.

This rearrangement joins TRBV6-6 to TRBJ2-7; TRBD2 is a possible D gene (6 bases). Germline V CDR1 and CDR2: MNHNY, SVGAGI (reference sequence). This CDR3 spans 13 amino acids. V was clipped by 8 bases and J by 0 bases, with 11 bases between them. CDR3 residues: CASGGTGSYEQYF. CDR3 coding DNA: TGTGCCAGCGGCGGGACGGGCTCCTACGAGCAGTACTTC.

This clonotype was counted ten times or more. The rearrangement uses TRBV12-3 or TRBV12-4 and TRBJ2-1; D is uncertain. The CDR3 is 16 amino acids. Deletions cut 3 bases from V and 5 bases from J, with 17 bases between. CDR3 loop: CASSFGALVPNNEQFF. Written as DNA, the CDR3 is TGTGCCAGCAGTTTCGGTGCGCTAGTACCTAACAATGAGCAGTTCTTC.

V is TRBV28 and J is TRBJ2-3; 11 nucleotides align to TRBD1. The CDR3 extends over 15 amino acids. Germline CDR1 reads MDHEN; CDR2 reads SYDVKM. J lost 6 bases, V lost 6 bases, and 8 bases had no gene match. CDR3 nucleotide sequence: TGTGCCAGCAGCCAGGGACAGGGGGATGAGGATACGCAGTATTTT. Translation: CASSQGQGDEDTQYF.

CDR3 amino acids: CSASLRDREYEQYF. The CDR3 coding sequence is TGCAGCGCTTCTCTTCGGGACAGGGAATACGAGCAGTACTTC. The chain links TRBV29-1 to TRBJ2-7, with 9 bases identical to TRBD1. Germline CDR1 and CDR2: SQVTM and ANQGSEA. The junction had 11 bases not matched to a gene; V was cut back by 7 bases and J by 4 bases. The CDR3 is 14 residues long.

This clonotype has just one count. Possible read error: a much larger clone is one base away. CDR3 sequence reads: CSASGTAGTASSYEQYF. DNA for the CDR3: TGCAGTGCTAGTGGAACAGCGGGGACGGCGAGCTCCTACGAGCAGTACTTC. This sequence joins TRBV20-1 and TRBJ2-7; TRBD2 aligns across 7 bases. This CDR3 contains 17 residues. Germline V CDR1 and CDR2: DFQATT, SNEGSKA (reference sequence). V lost 3 bases to trimming and J lost 0 bases; unmatched junction nucleotides: 14.

About this clonotype: A read error may be the cause here, since a much bigger clone is one base away. The V call is TRBV20-1, the J call TRBJ1-4; D unclear. The CDR3 sequence is 13 residues long. The germline gives CDR1 DFQATT, CDR2 SNEGSKA (reference sequence). The chain's CDR3 is CGARRTGSEKLFF. The CDR3 DNA sequence: TGCGGTGCTAGGAGGACGGGTAGTGAAAAACTGTTTTTT.

In this sample, this clonotype turned up many times. The rearrangement uses TRBV12-3 or TRBV12-4 and TRBJ2-1, with 10 bases aligning to TRBD1. V lost 3 bases to trimming and J lost 9 bases; unmatched junction nucleotides: 8. The CDR3 has 15 residues. This CDR3 is CASSFLGQGEREQFF. The CDR3 nucleotides read TGTGCCAGCAGTTTCCTAGGACAGGGGGAGCGTGAGCAGTTCTTC.

This sequence joins TRBV7-2 and TRBJ2-3; tentatively, D is TRBD2 (6 bases). Germline V CDR1 and CDR2: SGHTA, FQGNSA. The CDR3 contains 14 residues. With 5 bases removed from V and 2 bases from J, the gap between germline ends came to 11 bases. CDR3 coding DNA: TGTGCCAGCAGCCGGGACTTTGTCACAGATACGCAGTATTTT. Encoded protein: CASSRDFVTDTQYF.

This clonotype appeared a single time. The genes are TRBV28 and TRBJ2-1; D is uncertain. CDR1 and CDR2 (germline): MDHEN, SYDVKM. V lost 7 bases and J 13 bases, leaving 14 bases between the germline ends. This CDR3 is 11 amino acids long. CDR3 residues: CASTLGDSQFF. CDR3 nucleotide sequence: TGTGCCAGCACCCTCGGAGATAGCCAGTTCTTC.

Turning to this clonotype: One base away lies a much larger clone, so this may be a sequencing read error. The V gene is TRBV5-1, the J gene TRBJ2-1; TRBD2 matches 7 bases. This CDR3 has 14 residues. Per germline, CDR1 SGHRS and CDR2 YFSETQ. The J segment lost 5 bases and the V segment lost 3 bases, leaving 5 bases of the junction unmatched. CDR3 amino acids: CASSWEGTNNEQFF. The CDR3 nucleotides read TGCGCCAGCAGCTGGGAGGGCACCAACAATGAGCAGTTCTTC.

The chain is built from TRBV20-1 and TRBJ2-3, with TRBD2 matching 8 bases. J gave up 9 bases and V 6 bases, and 11 bases lay outside the gene matches. Germline V gene lookup returns CDR1 DFQATT and CDR2 SNEGSKA (reference sequence). The CDR3 extends over 13 amino acids. Here the CDR3 reads CSATHSLAGTQYF. CDR3 bases: TGCAGTGCAACGCACTCTTTAGCGGGAACGCAGTATTTT.

The chain combines TRBV20-1 with TRBJ2-1; 9 nucleotides match TRBD2. V trimming: 5 bases; J trimming: 8 bases; junction bases outside the gene matches: 10. Per germline, CDR1 DFQATT and CDR2 SNEGSKA (reference sequence). The CDR3 runs 14 residues. CDR3 DNA: TGCAGTGCTCGCCCTGGGACTAGCTTGGATGAGCAGTTCTTC. Its translation is CSARPGTSLDEQFF.

V and J are TRBV28 and TRBJ2-2; D is uncertain. This CDR3 has 17 amino acids. The germline V and J ends were trimmed by 5 bases and 6 bases, with 22 bases remaining between them. Germline V gene lookup returns CDR1 MDHEN and CDR2 SYDVKM. The CDR3 protein is CASSPQTPRADAGELFF. The CDR3 DNA reads TGTGCCAGCAGTCCTCAAACCCCTCGGGCAGACGCCGGGGAGCTGTTTTTT.

This clonotype was seen more than once but under ten times. The chain is built from TRBV5-6 and TRBJ1-1; D is perhaps TRBD1 (5 bases). Trimming removed 5 bases from V and 8 bases from J, with 16 bases in between. Germline CDR1 reads SGHDT; CDR2 reads YYEEEE. CDR3 length: 13 residues. Written as DNA, the CDR3 is TGTGCCAGCAGTTTCCGGGGCCTCCCCGAAGCTTTCTTT. Translation: CASSFRGLPEAFF.

This clonotype was seen many times. The CDR3 loop reads CASSLGGGPDEQFF. CDR3 nucleotide sequence: TGCGCCAGCAGCTTGGGAGGAGGGCCGGATGAGCAGTTCTTC. The V call is TRBV5-1, the J call TRBJ2-1; possibly TRBD2 for D (6 bases). Germline CDR1 reads SGHRS; CDR2 reads YFSETQ. The CDR3 is 14 amino acids. V lost 0 bases and J 8 bases, leaving 12 bases between the germline ends.

This clonotype occurred many times. The chain employs TRBV12-3 or TRBV12-4 and TRBJ1-2; maybe TRBD1 (5 bases). The CDR3 runs 13 residues. V lost 5 bases, J lost 7 bases, and 14 bases lay in between. The CDR3, as DNA: TGTGCCAGCAGTCCTTACGACCAGGGTGGCTACACCTTC. Translating it yields CASSPYDQGGYTF.